The text below deals with one T cell receptor (beta chain). The data were obtained in a study of blood T cell repertoires in COVID-19. Study overall: T cells, B-cell-depleted T cells, or PBMCs supplied cDNA or gDNA.

Method: immunoSEQ multiplex PCR; TCRdb's copy keeps in-frame clones and lacks some. The table includes roughly 66,000 clones, approximately 83% detected once. The junction had 3 bases not matched to a gene; V was cut back by 5 bases and J by 4 bases. CDR3 size: 13 residues. The sequence derives from a woman aged 55-75 years with acute or convalescent COVID-19. The chain joins TRBV12-3 or TRBV12-4 to TRBJ1-2; 8 bases line up with TRBD1. Specimen: peripheral blood. CDR3: CASSRTGFYGYTF. The CDR3 region has the DNA TGTGCCAGCAGTCGGACAGGGTTCTATGGCTACACCTTC.